The 24 T cell receptor beta chains given below trace back to one sample, sequenced in a study of CD8+CD57+ T cells in acquired aplastic anemia. Template material for TCR beta VDJ and CDR3 profiling consisted of genomic DNA. TCRdb re-derived calls from the reads in MiXCR, one entry per CDR3 protein. The table lists under 150,000 distinct CDR3 sequences, 41% of them singletons. Sample: sorted CD4+, CD8+, or CD8+CD57+ T cells (not recorded which) from PBMCs. The origin of the receptors is a human donor in good health, serving as a control.

This clonotype turned up a few times. The chain links TRBV20-1 to TRBJ2-5; 10 bases line up with TRBD2. V trimming: 2 bases; J trimming: 4 bases; junction bases outside the gene matches: 13. The length of the CDR3 is 17 residues. CDR1 and CDR2 from the germline V gene are DFQATT and SNEGSKA (reference sequence). The CDR3 reads CSARNLLAGTPRETQYF. The CDR3 DNA reads TGCAGTGCTAGAAACCTACTAGCGGGGACACCGAGAGAGACCCAGTACTTC.

The sample holds one count of this clonotype. This chain joins TRBV19 and TRBJ1-5; maybe TRBD1 (6 bases). Looked up from germline, CDR1 is LNHDA and CDR2 is SQIVND (reference sequence). V lost 4 bases to trimming and J lost 5 bases, with 15 bases between them. The CDR3 runs 15 residues. Here the CDR3 reads CASSTLGQTHQPQHF. As DNA, the CDR3 is TGTGCCAGTAGTACCCTCGGACAGACCCATCAGCCCCAGCATTTT.

This clonotype came up many times. V is TRBV14 and J is TRBJ2-7; 8 positions match TRBD1. The CDR3 is 17 residues long. CDR1 is SGHDN and CDR2 is FVKESK in the germline V gene. V shed 4 bases, J shed 1 base, and the junction held 12 bases outside the gene matches. DNA for the CDR3: TGTGCCAGCAGCCCAACGACAGGGGCCCTAATATCCTACGAGCAGTACTTC. Translating gives CASSPTTGALISYEQYF. The complete variable domain, with remaining parts taken from reference TRBV14 and TRBJ2-7, reads EAGVTQFPSHSVIEKGQTVTLRCDPISGHDNLYWYRRVMGKEIKFLLHFVKESKQDESGMPNNRFLAERTGGTYSTLKVQPAELEDSGVYFCASSPTTGALISYEQYFGPGTRLTVT.

This chain links TRBV29-1 with TRBJ2-7; 7 bases are a match to TRBD1. The V segment lost 5 bases and the J segment 7 bases; nucleotides outside the gene matches: 20. Looked up from germline, CDR1 is SQVTM and CDR2 is ANQGSEA. The CDR3 loop spans 16 amino acids. For the CDR3, the DNA is TGCAGCGTTAAGGGTACAGGGGAGCTCTCTGTGCGTGAGCAGTACTTC. Its protein product is CSVKGTGELSVREQYF.

In this sample, this clonotype turned up a few times. This chain links TRBV10-3 with TRBJ1-2, with D possibly TRBD1 on 6 matching bases. Germline V gene sequence: CDR1 ENHRY, CDR2 SYGVKD. The CDR3 runs 15 residues. Trimming removed 2 bases from V and 2 bases from J, with 12 bases in between. The CDR3 coding sequence is TGTGCCATCAGTGAGGGGAAAGGACAGAACTATGGCTACACCTTC. Translated, it gives CAISEGKGQNYGYTF.

This clonotype has a count of ten or more. Here the CDR3 reads CASSLAPSGGSYEQYF. For the CDR3, the DNA is TGTGCCAGCAGCTTGGCTCCTAGCGGGGGCTCCTACGAGCAGTACTTC. The rearrangement links TRBV5-5 to TRBJ2-7; 10 nucleotides align to TRBD2. The length of the CDR3 is 16 residues. The germline gives CDR1 SGHKS, CDR2 YYEKEE (reference sequence). With V trimmed by 0 bases and J by 0 bases, 3 bases remained unmatched.

This clonotype was recorded many times. The J gene is TRBJ1-1, the V gene TRBV5-1; tentative D call: TRBD1 (6 bases). Germline CDR1 and CDR2: SGHRS and YFSETQ. The germline V and J ends were trimmed by 1 base and 0 bases, with 16 bases remaining between them. The CDR3 extends over 17 amino acids. The CDR3 is CASSLYLQGQLNTEAFF. As DNA, the CDR3 is TGCGCCAGCAGCTTGTATTTACAAGGACAGCTGAACACTGAAGCTTTCTTT.

A remark on this clonotype: A much larger clone is a single base away; this may be a read error. J is TRBJ2-5 and V is TRBV6-1, with no clear D. V was trimmed by 6 bases and J by 5 bases, leaving 10 bases between them. The length of the CDR3 is 12 residues. Looked up from germline, CDR1 is MNHNS and CDR2 is SASEGT. CDR3 DNA: TGTGCCAGCAGCGAGCGACGGGAGACCCAGTACTTC. The encoded protein is CASSERRETQYF.

In this sample, this clonotype turned up a few times. The genes are TRBV7-8 and TRBJ2-3; 8 positions agree with TRBD2. V was pared by 5 bases and J by 4 bases, with 14 bases of the junction left unmatched. The CDR3 runs 17 residues. CDR1 SGHVS and CDR2 FQNEAQ come from the germline V gene. The CDR3 nucleotides are TGTGCCAGCAGCCTACTAGGATCGAGCGGGGGTGCAGATACGCAGTATTTT. As protein: CASSLLGSSGGADTQYF.

With respect to this clonotype: With a much larger clone just one base away, this may be a read error. The V call is TRBV30, the J call TRBJ1-1; D not certain. Per germline, CDR1 GTSNPN and CDR2 SVGIG (reference sequence). CDR3 length equals 12 residues. The DNA for the CDR3 is TGTGCCTGGAGGGCTGTGAACACTGAAGCTTCCTTT. Amino acids: CAWRAVNTEASF. The full variable domain, completed using reference TRBV30 and TRBJ1-1, is SQTIHQWPATLVQPVGSPLSLECTVEGTSNPNLYWYRQAAGRGLQLLFYSVGIGQISSEVPQNLSASRPQDRQFILSSKKLLLSDSGFYLCAWRAVNTEASFGQGTRLTVV.

At least ten counts were recorded for this clonotype. V usage is TRBV24-1 and J usage is TRBJ2-3, with 7 bases that match TRBD2. Germline values: CDR1 KGHDR, CDR2 SFDVKD. CDR3 length: 16 amino acids. The junction had 6 bases not matched to a gene; V was cut back by 0 bases and J by 4 bases. CDR3 loop: CATSDLEFAGADTQYF. The CDR3 DNA reads as TGTGCCACCAGTGATTTGGAATTTGCGGGAGCAGATACGCAGTATTTT.

This clonotype was recorded at least ten times. CDR3 DNA sequence: TGTGCCAGCAGCCGGACTAGCGCAACCTACGAGCAGTACTTC. Amino acid sequence: CASSRTSATYEQYF. The chain has TRBV12-3 or TRBV12-4 and TRBJ2-7, with 9 bases lining up with TRBD2. This CDR3 has 14 residues. Losses at the gene ends were 6 bases for V and 2 bases for J; bases not matched to a gene: 5.

The rearrangement links TRBV4-1 to TRBJ2-5; a weak D match, TRBD1 (6 bases). Trimming stripped 4 bases from V and 4 bases from J, with 16 bases between. This CDR3 is 15 amino acids long. CDR1 is MGHRA, CDR2 YSYEKL, per germline. The CDR3 reads CASSRGTGWGETQYF. The CDR3 DNA is TGCGCCAGCAGCCGCGGAACAGGGTGGGGAGAGACCCAGTACTTC.

This clonotype was counted at least ten times. This sequence joins TRBV20-1 and TRBJ2-4; 7 nucleotides agree with TRBD2. Trimming removed 6 bases from V and 9 bases from J; junction bases left unmatched: 11. Germline V gene data show CDR1 as DFQATT and CDR2 as SNEGSKA (reference sequence). This CDR3 contains 13 residues. The chain's CDR3 is CSAPGQGGSIQYF. The DNA of the CDR3 is TGCAGTGCCCCCGGCCAGGGCGGGAGCATTCAGTACTTC.

This clonotype was detected many times. The chain couples TRBV11-2 to TRBJ1-6, with D maybe TRBD1 (5 bases). The CDR3 length is 15 residues. The V gene's germline CDR1 is SGHAT and CDR2 FQNNGV. V gave up 3 bases and J gave up 10 bases, with 16 bases separating them. The CDR3 DNA follows: TGTGCCAGCAGCTTCGGGCAGGGTTTTGCATCACCCCTCCACTTT. Translated, it gives CASSFGQGFASPLHF.

This clonotype was observed a few times. This sequence joins TRBV28 and TRBJ1-6; D is possibly TRBD1 (6 bases). The V end was cut by 7 bases, the J end by 9 bases, with 16 bases between. This CDR3 is 14 amino acids long. The germline gives CDR1 MDHEN, CDR2 SYDVKM. CDR3: CASIIQGFSSPLHF. CDR3 sequence (DNA): TGTGCCAGCATAATACAGGGCTTCAGTTCACCCCTCCACTTT.

The V and J genes are TRBV10-1 and TRBJ1-1; possible D gene TRBD1, 6 bases. The germline CDR1 and CDR2 sequences are WNHNN and SYGVQD (reference sequence). The CDR3 contains 12 residues. Trimming took off 2 bases at V and 8 bases at J, with 9 bases between the two ends. The CDR3 coding sequence is TGCGCCAGCAGTGAGGCAGGGGAGGAAGCTTTCTTT. Residues: CASSEAGEEAFF.

The rearrangement uses TRBV5-1 and TRBJ1-1; the D is unclear. The ends were cut back, 0 bases at V and 3 bases at J, with 12 bases in the middle. The CDR3 length is 15 residues. CDR1 and CDR2 (germline): SGHRS, YFSETQ. CDR3 in DNA: TGCGCCAGCAGCTTGGACGGGAGCCTGGACACTGAAGCTTTCTTT. Translation gives CASSLDGSLDTEAFF.

In this sample, this clonotype turned up many times. The chain recombines TRBV7-6 with TRBJ2-5, with D possibly TRBD2 on 6 matching bases. Germline V lookup: CDR1 SGHVS, CDR2 FNYEAQ. V was trimmed by 5 bases and J by 4 bases, leaving 11 bases between them. This CDR3 region has 13 residues. In DNA form, the CDR3 reads TGTGCCAGCAGCGGGACTCCAATAGAGACCCAGTACTTC. Encoded protein: CASSGTPIETQYF.

This clonotype was counted only a few times. V usage is TRBV9 and J usage is TRBJ2-5; TRBD2 aligns across 7 bases. Trimming removed 1 base from V and 3 bases from J; junction bases left unmatched: 6. Germline V gives CDR1 SGDLS, CDR2 YYNGEE. The CDR3 covers 15 residues. CDR3 amino acids: CASSVRPSGEETQYF. DNA for the CDR3: TGTGCCAGCAGCGTAAGACCTAGCGGTGAAGAGACCCAGTACTTC.

This clonotype was found many times. This rearrangement joins TRBV5-1 to TRBJ2-2, with TRBD1 as a possible D gene (6 bases). Per the germline V gene, CDR1 is SGHRS and CDR2 is YFSETQ. The CDR3 has 15 residues. V lost 4 bases to trimming and J lost 1 base, with 11 bases between them. The CDR3 sequence: CASSDRTGNTGELFF. The CDR3 nucleotides are TGCGCCAGCAGCGACAGGACGGGGAACACCGGGGAGCTGTTTTTT.

Ten or more counts support this clonotype. This rearrangement joins TRBV19 to TRBJ2-2, with 10 nucleotides matching TRBD2. The CDR3 sequence is 14 residues long. Germline-derived CDR1 and CDR2 are LNHDA and SQIVND (reference sequence). With 8 bases clipped from V and 5 bases from J, the junction kept 5 bases outside the gene matches. The CDR3 here is CASSGLAETGELFF. Here the CDR3 DNA reads TGTGCCAGTTCCGGACTAGCGGAGACCGGGGAGCTGTTTTTT.

With respect to this clonotype: At one boundary the junction diverges from the germline segment, which might be a read error. The gene calls are TRBV20-1 and TRBJ2-7, with unresolved D. The germline gives CDR1 DFQATT, CDR2 SNEGSKA (reference sequence). The CDR3 sequence is 12 residues long. In nucleotides, the CDR3 is TGCGGTGCTCCACGGATGGGGAACGAGCAGTACTTC. This codes for CGAPRMGNEQYF.

This clonotype has a count of ten or more. Compared with germline, one end of the junction differs, possibly owing to a read error. This chain links TRBV7-1 with TRBJ2-6; perhaps D is TRBD1 or TRBD2 (7 bases each). TRBV7-1 is recorded as an ORF, its role being uncertain. The CDR3 totals 21 residues. The CDR3 is CASTSGGALALYVSRANVLTF. The CDR3 nucleotides are TGTGCCAGCACCTCAGGGGGGGCCCTTGCCCTCTATGTCTCTAGGGCCAACGTCCTGACTTTC.